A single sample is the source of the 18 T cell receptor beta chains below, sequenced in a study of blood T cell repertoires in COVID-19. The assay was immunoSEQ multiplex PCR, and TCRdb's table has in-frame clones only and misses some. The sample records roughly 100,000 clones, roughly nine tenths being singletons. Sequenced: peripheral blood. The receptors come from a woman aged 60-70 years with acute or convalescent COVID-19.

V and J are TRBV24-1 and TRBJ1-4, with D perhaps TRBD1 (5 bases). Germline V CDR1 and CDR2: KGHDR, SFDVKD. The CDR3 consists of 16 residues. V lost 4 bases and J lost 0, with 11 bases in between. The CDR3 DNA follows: TGTGCCACCAGTGAGGGGGGGGTGGCAACTAATGAAAAACTGTTTTTT. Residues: CATSEGGVATNEKLFF.

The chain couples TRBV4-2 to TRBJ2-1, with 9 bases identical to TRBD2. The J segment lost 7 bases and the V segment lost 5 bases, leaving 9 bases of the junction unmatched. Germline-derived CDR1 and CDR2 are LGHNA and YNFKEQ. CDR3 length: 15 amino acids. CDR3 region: CASSGPSGRLNEQFF. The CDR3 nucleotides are TGTGCCAGCAGCGGCCCCAGCGGGAGGTTGAATGAGCAGTTCTTC.

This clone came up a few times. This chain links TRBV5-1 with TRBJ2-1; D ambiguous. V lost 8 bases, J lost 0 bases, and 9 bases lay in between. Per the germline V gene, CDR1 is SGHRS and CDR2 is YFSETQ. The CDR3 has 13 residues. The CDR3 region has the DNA TGCGCCAGTGGCCCCCCCTCCTACAATGAGCAGTTCTTC. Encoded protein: CASGPPSYNEQFF.

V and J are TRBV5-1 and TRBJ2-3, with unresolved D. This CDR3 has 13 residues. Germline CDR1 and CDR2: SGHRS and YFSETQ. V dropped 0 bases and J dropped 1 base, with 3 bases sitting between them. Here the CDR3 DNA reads TGCGCCAGCAGCTTGGCAGGCACAGATACGCAGTATTTT. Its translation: CASSLAGTDTQYF.

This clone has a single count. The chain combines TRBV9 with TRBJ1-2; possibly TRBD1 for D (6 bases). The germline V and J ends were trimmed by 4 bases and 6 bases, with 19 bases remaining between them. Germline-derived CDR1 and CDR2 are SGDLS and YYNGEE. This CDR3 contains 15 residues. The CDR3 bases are TGTGCCAGCAGCCCGAGAGGTACAGGGTTAGATGGCTACACCTTC. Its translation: CASSPRGTGLDGYTF.

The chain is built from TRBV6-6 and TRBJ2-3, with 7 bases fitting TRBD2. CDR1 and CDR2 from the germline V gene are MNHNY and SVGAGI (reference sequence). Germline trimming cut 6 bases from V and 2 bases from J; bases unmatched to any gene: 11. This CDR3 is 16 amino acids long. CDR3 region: CASSRRSGWYTDTQYF. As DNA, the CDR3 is TGTGCCAGCAGCCGTCGTAGCGGGTGGTACACAGATACGCAGTATTTT.

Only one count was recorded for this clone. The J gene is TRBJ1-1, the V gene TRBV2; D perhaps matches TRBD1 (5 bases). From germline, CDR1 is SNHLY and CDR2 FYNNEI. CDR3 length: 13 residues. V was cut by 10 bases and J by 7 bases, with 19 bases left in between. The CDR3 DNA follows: TGTGCCACCCGAAGCGGGGGAACAGGTGAAGCTTTCTTT. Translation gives CATRSGGTGEAFF.

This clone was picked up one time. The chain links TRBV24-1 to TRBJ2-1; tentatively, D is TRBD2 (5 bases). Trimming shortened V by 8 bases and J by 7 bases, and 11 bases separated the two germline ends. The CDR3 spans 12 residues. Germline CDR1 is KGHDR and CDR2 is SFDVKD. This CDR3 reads CATTSGLNEQFF. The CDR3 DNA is TGTGCCACCACATCCGGACTTAATGAGCAGTTCTTC.

This CDR3 is CAFSRDNSRSTEAFF. The DNA of the CDR3 is TGTGCCTTCTCCCGGGACAACTCCCGAAGCACTGAAGCTTTCTTT. The chain couples TRBV10-3 to TRBJ1-1; weak D call: TRBD1 (6 bases). Per the germline V gene, CDR1 is ENHRY and CDR2 is SYGVKD. Deletions cut 11 bases from V and 4 bases from J, with 23 bases between. CDR3 length: 15 amino acids.

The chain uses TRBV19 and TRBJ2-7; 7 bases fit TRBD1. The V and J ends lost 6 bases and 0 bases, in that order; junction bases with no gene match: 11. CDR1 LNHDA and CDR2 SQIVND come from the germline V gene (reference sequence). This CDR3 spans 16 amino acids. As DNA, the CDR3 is TGTGCCAGTAGCCACCCGGGACAGCTTCCCTCCTACGAGCAGTACTTC. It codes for CASSHPGQLPSYEQYF.

CDR3 nucleotide sequence: TGTGCAAGTCGCTTAGCCAGACAGGGGGCGAACTATGGCTACACCTTC. Translating gives CASRLARQGANYGYTF. The V and J genes are TRBV12-2 and TRBJ1-2; TRBD1 is the table's D call and was not checked against the DNA. TRBV12-2 is listed as a pseudogene. The CDR3 is 16 residues long.

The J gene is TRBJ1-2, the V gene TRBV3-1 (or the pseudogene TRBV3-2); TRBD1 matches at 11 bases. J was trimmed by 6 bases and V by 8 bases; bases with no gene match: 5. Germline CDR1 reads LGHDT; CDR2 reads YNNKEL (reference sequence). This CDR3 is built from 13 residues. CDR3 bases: TGTGCCAGCCGAGGACAGGGGGCGCATGGCTACACCTTC. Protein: CASRGQGAHGYTF.

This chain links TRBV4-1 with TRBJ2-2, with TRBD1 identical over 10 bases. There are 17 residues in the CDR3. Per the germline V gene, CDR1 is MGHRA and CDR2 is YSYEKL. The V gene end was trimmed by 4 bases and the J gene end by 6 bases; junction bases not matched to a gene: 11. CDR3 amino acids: CASSPGLGTGEAGELFF. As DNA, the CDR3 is TGCGCCAGCAGCCCGGGGTTAGGGACAGGGGAGGCCGGGGAGCTGTTTTTT.

CDR3 coding DNA: TGTGCCAGCAGTTACGCCAGGGAATTCTATGGCTACACCTTC. It is translated as CASSYAREFYGYTF. The chain employs TRBV6-5 and TRBJ1-2; tentatively, D is TRBD1 (5 bases). Germline V gives CDR1 MNHEY, CDR2 SVGAGI. The V gene lost 2 bases and the J gene lost 4 bases, with 11 bases spanning the gap. The CDR3 length is 14 residues.

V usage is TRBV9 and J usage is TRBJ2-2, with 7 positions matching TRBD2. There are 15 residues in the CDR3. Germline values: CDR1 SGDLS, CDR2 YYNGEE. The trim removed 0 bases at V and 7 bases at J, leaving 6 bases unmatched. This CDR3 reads CASSVEPSGFGELFF. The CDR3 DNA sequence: TGTGCCAGCAGCGTAGAGCCTAGCGGATTCGGGGAGCTGTTTTTT. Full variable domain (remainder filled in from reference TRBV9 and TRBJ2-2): DSGVTQTPKHLITATGQRVTLRCSPRSGDLSVYWYQQSLDQGLQFLIQYYNGEERAKGNILERFSAQQFPDLHSELNLSSLELGDSALYFCASSVEPSGFGELFFGEGSRLTVL.

CDR3 loop: CASSSTSRLGAYNEQFF. The CDR3 nucleotides read TGTGCCAGCAGCTCCACGAGTCGGCTAGGCGCCTACAATGAGCAGTTCTTC. This sequence joins TRBV7-8 and TRBJ2-1; D uncertain. Between the trimmed V and J ends, which lost 4 bases and 2 bases, there was a span of 18 bases. Germline V CDR1 and CDR2: SGHVS, FQNEAQ. The CDR3 sequence is 17 residues long.

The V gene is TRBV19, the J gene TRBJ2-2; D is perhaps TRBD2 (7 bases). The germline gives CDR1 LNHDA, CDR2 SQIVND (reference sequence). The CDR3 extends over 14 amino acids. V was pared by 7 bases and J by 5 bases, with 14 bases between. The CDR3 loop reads CASTTRGGTGELFF. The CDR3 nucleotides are TGTGCCAGTACGACTAGGGGGGGGACCGGGGAGCTGTTTTTT.

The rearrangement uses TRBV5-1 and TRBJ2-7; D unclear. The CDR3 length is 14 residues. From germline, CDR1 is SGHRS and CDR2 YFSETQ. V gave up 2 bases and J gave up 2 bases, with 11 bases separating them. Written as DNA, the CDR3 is TGCGCCAGCAGCTTAGAGGCCCTCACCTACGAGCAGTACTTC. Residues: CASSLEALTYEQYF.